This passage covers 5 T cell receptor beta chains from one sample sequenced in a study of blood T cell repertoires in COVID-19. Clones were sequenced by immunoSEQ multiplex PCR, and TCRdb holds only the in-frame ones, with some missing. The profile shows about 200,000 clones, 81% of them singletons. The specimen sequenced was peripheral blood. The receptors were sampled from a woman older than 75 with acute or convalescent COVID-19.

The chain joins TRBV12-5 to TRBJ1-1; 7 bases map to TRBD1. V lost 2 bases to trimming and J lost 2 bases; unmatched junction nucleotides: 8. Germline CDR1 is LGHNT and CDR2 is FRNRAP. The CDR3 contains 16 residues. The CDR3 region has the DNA TGTGCTAGTGGTTTGCCGCTCAGGGACAGCAACACTGAAGCTTTCTTT. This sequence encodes CASGLPLRDSNTEAFF.

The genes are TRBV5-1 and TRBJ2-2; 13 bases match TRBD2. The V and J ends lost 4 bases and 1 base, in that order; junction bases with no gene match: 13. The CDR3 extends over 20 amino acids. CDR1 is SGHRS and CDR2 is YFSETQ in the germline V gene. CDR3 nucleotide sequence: TGCGCCAGCAGCCGGGATGGGACTAGCGGGATGTTTCGGAACACCGGGGAGCTGTTTTTT. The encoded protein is CASSRDGTSGMFRNTGELFF.

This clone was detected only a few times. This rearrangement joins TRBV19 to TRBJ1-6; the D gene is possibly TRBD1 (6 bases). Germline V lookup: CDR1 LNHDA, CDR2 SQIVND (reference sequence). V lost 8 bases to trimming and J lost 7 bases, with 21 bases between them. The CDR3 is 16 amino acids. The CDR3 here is CASQDYRGSGNSPLHF. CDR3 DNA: TGTGCCAGTCAGGATTATAGGGGGTCGGGGAATTCACCCCTCCACTTT. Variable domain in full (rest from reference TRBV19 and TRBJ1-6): DGGITQSPKYLFRKEGQNVTLSCEQNLNHDAMYWYRQDPGQGLRLIYYSQIVNDFQKGDIAEGYSVSREKKESFPLTVTSAQKNPTAFYLCASQDYRGSGNSPLHFGNGTRLTVT.

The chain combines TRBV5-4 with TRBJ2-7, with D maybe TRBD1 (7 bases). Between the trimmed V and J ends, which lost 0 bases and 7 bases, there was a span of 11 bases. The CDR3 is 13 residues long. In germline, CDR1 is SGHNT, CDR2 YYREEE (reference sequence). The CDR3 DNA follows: TGTGCCAGCAGCTTGGCAGGGGGGTTGGAGCAGTACTTC. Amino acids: CASSLAGGLEQYF.

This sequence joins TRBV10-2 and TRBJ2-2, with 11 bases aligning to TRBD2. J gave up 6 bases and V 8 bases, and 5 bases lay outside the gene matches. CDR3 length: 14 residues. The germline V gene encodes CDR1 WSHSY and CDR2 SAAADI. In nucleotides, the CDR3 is TGCGCCAGCCAAACTAGCGGGAGCGCCGGGGAGCTGTTTTTT. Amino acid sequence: CASQTSGSAGELFF.